Following are 23 T cell receptor beta chains from one sample sequenced in a study of spatial heterogeneity in lung cancer. The study's findings and limits: It was found that expanded intratumoral alpha and beta TCR counts tracked tumor mutation counts.

As for time point: sample taken at primary tumor resection. TCRdb processed the 5' RACE reads anew with MiXCR; each CDR3 protein has one entry. The sample consists of 9,100 or so distinct CDR3 sequences, around half of them appearing once. Their recognized antigens are unknown. This sample comprised lung tumor tissue, obtained at surgery. Source of these receptors: a female donor with early-stage non-small cell lung cancer.

This clonotype appeared a few times. The chain has TRBV4-1 and TRBJ2-1; no clear D gene. V lost 5 bases to trimming and J lost 0 bases, with 8 bases between them. Germline V gene data show CDR1 as MGHRA and CDR2 as YSYEKL. The CDR3 runs to 14 residues. CDR3 amino acids: CASSLRSSYNEQFF. CDR3 nucleotides: TGCGCCAGCAGCTTAAGGAGCTCCTACAATGAGCAGTTCTTC.

This clonotype was picked up one time. The rearrangement links TRBV18 to TRBJ2-5; D remains ambiguous. V dropped 3 bases and J dropped 4 bases, with 6 bases sitting between them. CDR3 size: 12 residues. Germline V lookup: CDR1 KGHSH, CDR2 LQKENI. The CDR3, as DNA: TGTGCCAGCTCACCTTCAGTAGAGACCCAGTACTTC. As protein: CASSPSVETQYF.

V is TRBV5-1 and J is TRBJ1-2; TRBD1 agrees at 8 bases. V dropped 5 bases and J dropped 8; count of bases not matched to a gene: 5. There are 12 residues in the CDR3. Germline V CDR1 and CDR2: SGHRS, YFSETQ. Written as DNA, the CDR3 is TGCGCCAGCAGGTCGGACAGGGAGGGCTACACCTTC. Protein sequence: CASRSDREGYTF.

The CDR3 DNA reads TGTGCCATCAGGTACTCAGAGAACACTGAAGCTTTCTTT. It specifies CAIRYSENTEAFF. The rearrangement uses TRBV10-3 and TRBJ1-1; D ambiguous. Trimming took 6 bases from V and 1 from J, leaving 9 bases between them. The CDR3 covers 13 residues. The germline V gene has CDR1 ENHRY and CDR2 SYGVKD.

This rearrangement joins TRBV7-8 to TRBJ1-6; D possibly corresponds to TRBD1 (5 bases). The length of the CDR3 is 14 residues. CDR1 and CDR2 from the germline V gene are SGHVS and FQNEAQ. The V gene lost 6 bases and the J gene lost 10 bases, with 16 bases spanning the gap. For the CDR3, the DNA is TGTGCCAGCAGTGGGGCAGGGTATGTGTCACCCCTCCACTTT. Amino acids: CASSGAGYVSPLHF.

The chain carries TRBV6-6 and TRBJ2-2, with a tentative D call TRBD1 (6 bases). This CDR3 spans 17 amino acids. V was shortened by 5 bases and J by 0 bases, with 16 bases between the two germline ends. CDR1 MNHNY and CDR2 SVGAGI come from the germline V gene (reference sequence). DNA for the CDR3: TGTGCCAGCAGTAAATATAGGACAGCCGCGAACACCGGGGAGCTGTTTTTT. Its translation is CASSKYRTAANTGELFF.

The chain combines TRBV28 with TRBJ2-4, with unresolved D. Germline loops: CDR1 MDHEN, CDR2 SYDVKM. The V end was cut by 2 bases, the J end by 0 bases, with 11 bases between. CDR3 size: 16 residues. CDR3 bases: TGTGCCAGCAGTTTAAAGCAGCCACTAGCCAAAAACATTCAGTACTTC. As protein: CASSLKQPLAKNIQYF.

CDR3 coding DNA: TGTGCCAGCAGCCAAGATCGTGAGACCCAGTACTTC. This sequence encodes CASSQDRETQYF. The chain uses TRBV3-1 and TRBJ2-5; no reliable D call. CDR1 LGHDT and CDR2 YNNKEL come from the germline V gene (reference sequence). The V end lost 0 bases, the J end lost 5 bases, and 4 bases lay between the germline ends. The CDR3 is 12 residues long.

The gene calls are TRBV12-3 or TRBV12-4 and TRBJ2-5; 9 nucleotides match TRBD1. The CDR3 loop spans 14 amino acids. Losses at the gene ends were 5 bases for V and 2 bases for J; bases not matched to a gene: 3. CDR3 in DNA: TGTGCCAGCAGTCCGGGACAGGGACAAGAGACCCAGTACTTC. It is translated as CASSPGQGQETQYF.

A remark on this clonotype: At one end the junction does not follow the germline gene, possibly because of a read error. V and J are TRBV14 and TRBJ2-1; 10 positions agree with TRBD1. The germline V gene has CDR1 SGHDN and CDR2 FVKESK. The CDR3 consists of 16 residues. CDR3 coding DNA: TGTGCCACCAGCCAGGCGTGGGGGACAGGGGTCAATGAGCAGTTCTTC. This codes for CATSQAWGTGVNEQFF.

The chain employs TRBV20-1 and TRBJ2-3; D unresolved. Germline loops: CDR1 DFQATT, CDR2 SNEGSKA (reference sequence). The CDR3 totals 10 residues. Trimming cost V 3 bases and J 4 bases, with 2 bases left between them. The chain's CDR3 is CSARADTQYF. The DNA of the CDR3 is TGCAGTGCTAGGGCAGATACGCAGTATTTT.

V gene TRBV30 combines with J gene TRBJ2-3; D perhaps matches TRBD1 (5 bases). This CDR3 has 12 residues. CDR1 is GTSNPN and CDR2 is SVGIG in the germline V gene (reference sequence). The V and J ends lost 2 bases and 14 bases respectively, with 17 bases between them. The CDR3 here is CAWSWARGRRYF. CDR3 nucleotide sequence: TGTGCCTGGAGTTGGGCAAGGGGAAGACGGTATTTT.

The V gene is TRBV7-2, the J gene TRBJ2-5, with D hard to call. The CDR3 is 14 amino acids. Germline V gene sequence: CDR1 SGHTA, CDR2 FQGNSA. V was clipped by 2 bases and J by 5 bases, with 12 bases between them. CDR3: CASSLSGPRETQYF. The DNA of the CDR3 is TGTGCCAGCAGCTTATCAGGCCCGCGGGAGACCCAGTACTTC.

This clonotype turned up a few times. V gene TRBV4-2 combines with J gene TRBJ2-5; 14 nucleotides line up with TRBD2. This CDR3 comprises 16 residues. Trimming took 3 bases from V and 3 from J; bases not matched to a gene: 3. Germline CDR1 LGHNA, CDR2 YNFKEQ. CDR3 DNA: TGTGCCAGCAGCCATCGGGGACTAGCGGGGGAAGAGACCCAGTACTTC. It specifies CASSHRGLAGEETQYF.

This clonotype occurred a few times. CDR3 sequence: CASSLAEGQGSQYF. In nucleotides, the CDR3 is TGTGCCAGCAGCTTAGCGGAAGGACAGGGTTCGCAGTATTTT. V is TRBV7-9 and J is TRBJ2-3, with 8 bases identical to TRBD1. J lost 10 bases, V lost 0 bases, and 6 bases had no gene match. The CDR3 is 14 residues long. Germline V CDR1 and CDR2: SEHNR, FQNEAQ (reference sequence). The entire variable domain, with the rest obtained from reference TRBV7-9 and TRBJ2-3, is as follows: DTGVSQNPRHKITKRGQNVTFRCDPISEHNRLYWYRQTLGQGPEFLTYFQNEAQLEKSRLLSDRFSAERPKGSFSTLEIQRTEQGDSAMYLCASSLAEGQGSQYFGPGTRLTVL.

This sequence joins TRBV7-3 and TRBJ2-2; D is undetermined. CDR1 SGHTA and CDR2 FQGTGA come from the germline V gene. The germline V and J ends were trimmed by 3 bases and 5 bases, with 7 bases remaining between them. CDR3 length: 13 residues. The CDR3 loop is CASSFTATGELFF. The CDR3 DNA is TGTGCCAGCAGCTTCACAGCTACCGGGGAGCTGTTTTTT.

This rearrangement joins TRBV7-9 to TRBJ1-6; D is ambiguous. The CDR3 spans 13 residues. The V end lost 3 bases, the J end lost 10 bases, and 10 bases lay between the germline ends. Germline V CDR1 and CDR2: SEHNR, FQNEAQ (reference sequence). For the CDR3, the DNA is TGTGCCAGCAGCTTTACTGGGGTATCACCCCTCCACTTT. Translation gives CASSFTGVSPLHF.

This chain links TRBV9 with TRBJ2-1; 7 bases map to TRBD2. Germline trimming cut 3 bases from V and 0 bases from J; bases unmatched to any gene: 3. Germline CDR1 is SGDLS and CDR2 is YYNGEE. CDR3 size: 15 residues. CDR3 bases: TGTGCCAGCAGCGCAAAGCGGGGCTCCTACAATGAGCAGTTCTTC. Translated: CASSAKRGSYNEQFF.

There are a few counts of this clonotype. The chain is built from TRBV4-3 and TRBJ1-1; D may be TRBD1 (5 bases). V was pared by 0 bases and J by 11 bases, with 13 bases between. This CDR3 is built from 13 residues. Germline lookup yields CDR1 LGHNA and CDR2 YSLEER. This CDR3 reads CASSQDSRRDAFF. The CDR3 coding sequence is TGCGCCAGCAGCCAAGACAGCCGACGGGACGCTTTCTTT.

The chain joins TRBV4-3 to TRBJ2-7, with 7 positions matching TRBD1. V was clipped by 8 bases and J by 5 bases; unmatched bases: 27. Germline values: CDR1 LGHNA, CDR2 YSLEER. The CDR3 loop spans 19 amino acids. DNA of the CDR3: TGCGCCAGCGAACCGGAATCAAGTAACCGGCCGACAGGGTTAGACGAGCAGTACTTC. This encodes CASEPESSNRPTGLDEQYF.

This chain connects TRBV29-1 to TRBJ2-5; no reliable D call. The CDR3 loop spans 12 amino acids. The V gene lost 4 bases and the J gene lost 2 bases, with 8 bases spanning the gap. CDR1 and CDR2 from the germline V gene are SQVTM and ANQGSEA. DNA of the CDR3: TGCAGCGTTGCCGGTGCGCAAGAGACCCAGTACTTC. The encoded protein is CSVAGAQETQYF.

This clonotype occurred a few times. This chain links TRBV4-3 with TRBJ2-7; 7 positions agree with TRBD1. The J segment lost 2 bases and the V segment lost 0 bases, leaving 4 bases of the junction unmatched. The germline CDR1 and CDR2 sequences are LGHNA and YSLEER. CDR3 length equals 15 residues. The chain's CDR3 is CASSQEVTGAYEQYF. DNA for the CDR3: TGCGCCAGCAGCCAAGAGGTCACAGGGGCCTACGAGCAGTACTTC.

V gene TRBV5-1 combines with J gene TRBJ2-5; no definite D call. CDR1 is SGHRS, CDR2 YFSETQ, per germline. The CDR3 is made up of 13 amino acids. V lost 2 bases and J lost 2, with 7 bases in between. DNA of the CDR3: TGCGCCAGCAGCTTCATGGATCAAGAGACCCAGTACTTC. Its translation is CASSFMDQETQYF.